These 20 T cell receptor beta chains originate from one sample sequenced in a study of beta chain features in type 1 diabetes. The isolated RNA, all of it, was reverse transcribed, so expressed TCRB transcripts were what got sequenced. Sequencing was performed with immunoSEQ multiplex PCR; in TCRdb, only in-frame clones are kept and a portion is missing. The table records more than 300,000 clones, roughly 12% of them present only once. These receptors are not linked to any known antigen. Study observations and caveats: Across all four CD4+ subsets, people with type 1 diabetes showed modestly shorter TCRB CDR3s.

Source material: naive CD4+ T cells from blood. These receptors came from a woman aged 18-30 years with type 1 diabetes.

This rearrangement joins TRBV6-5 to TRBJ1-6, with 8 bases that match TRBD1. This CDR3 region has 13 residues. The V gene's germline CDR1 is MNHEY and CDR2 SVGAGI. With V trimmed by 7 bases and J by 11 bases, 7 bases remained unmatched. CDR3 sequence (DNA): TGTGCCAGCAACCCGGACAGGGTGGCACCCCTCCACTTT. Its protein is CASNPDRVAPLHF.

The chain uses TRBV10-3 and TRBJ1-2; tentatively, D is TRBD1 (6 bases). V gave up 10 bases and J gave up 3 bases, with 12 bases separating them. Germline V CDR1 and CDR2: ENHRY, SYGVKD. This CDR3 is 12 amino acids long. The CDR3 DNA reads TGTGCCACAGAAGGACAGCACTATGGCTACACCTTC. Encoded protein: CATEGQHYGYTF.

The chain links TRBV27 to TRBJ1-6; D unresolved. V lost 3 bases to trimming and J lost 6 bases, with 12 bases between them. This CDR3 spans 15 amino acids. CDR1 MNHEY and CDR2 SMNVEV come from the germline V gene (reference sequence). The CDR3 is CASSFGVGVNSPLHF. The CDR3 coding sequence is TGTGCCAGCAGTTTCGGGGTCGGAGTTAATTCACCCCTCCACTTT.

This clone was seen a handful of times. The CDR3 is CASSLSSTGELFF. The CDR3 DNA reads TGTGCCAGCAGCTTATCTTCTACCGGGGAGCTGTTTTTT. V usage is TRBV7-3 and J usage is TRBJ2-2, with D hard to call. The germline V gene has CDR1 SGHTA and CDR2 FQGTGA. The CDR3 length is 13 residues. Trimming pared 2 bases from V and 5 bases from J, leaving 6 bases between.

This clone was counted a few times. CDR3 sequence: CSVYPGLAADTQYF. Here the CDR3 DNA reads TGCAGCGTTTATCCGGGACTAGCGGCAGATACGCAGTATTTT. The chain links TRBV29-1 to TRBJ2-3, with 11 nucleotides matching TRBD2. V was clipped by 5 bases and J by 4 bases; unmatched bases: 5. Germline V CDR1 and CDR2: SQVTM, ANQGSEA. The CDR3 sequence is 14 residues long.

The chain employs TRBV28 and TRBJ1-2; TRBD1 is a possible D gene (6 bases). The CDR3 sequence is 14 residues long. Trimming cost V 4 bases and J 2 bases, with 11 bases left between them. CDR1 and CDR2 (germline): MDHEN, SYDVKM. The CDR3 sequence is CASSYWTANYGYTF. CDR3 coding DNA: TGTGCCAGCAGTTACTGGACAGCCAACTATGGCTACACCTTC.

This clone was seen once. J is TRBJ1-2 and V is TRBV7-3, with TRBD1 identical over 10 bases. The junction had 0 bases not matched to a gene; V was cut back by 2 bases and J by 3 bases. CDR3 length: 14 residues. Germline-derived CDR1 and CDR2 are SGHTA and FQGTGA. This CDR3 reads CASSLGQGDYGYTF. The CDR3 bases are TGTGCCAGCAGCTTAGGACAGGGGGACTATGGCTACACCTTC. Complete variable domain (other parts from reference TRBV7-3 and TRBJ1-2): GAGVSQTPSNKVTEKGKYVELRCDPISGHTALYWYRQSLGQGPEFLIYFQGTGAADDSGLPNDRFFAVRPEGSVSTLKIQRTERGDSAVYLCASSLGQGDYGYTFGSGTRLTVV.

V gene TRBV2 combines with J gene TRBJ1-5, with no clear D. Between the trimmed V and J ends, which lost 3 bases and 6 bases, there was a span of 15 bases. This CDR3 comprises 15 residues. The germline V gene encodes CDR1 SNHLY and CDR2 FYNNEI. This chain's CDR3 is CASSEDYATTQPQHF. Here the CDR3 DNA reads TGTGCCAGCAGTGAGGACTACGCCACCACTCAGCCCCAGCATTTT.

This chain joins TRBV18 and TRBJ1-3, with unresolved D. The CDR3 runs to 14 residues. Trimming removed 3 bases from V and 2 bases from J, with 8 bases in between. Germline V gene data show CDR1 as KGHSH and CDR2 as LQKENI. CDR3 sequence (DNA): TGTGCCAGCTCACCGGGGAGCGCTGGAAACACCATATATTTT. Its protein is CASSPGSAGNTIYF.

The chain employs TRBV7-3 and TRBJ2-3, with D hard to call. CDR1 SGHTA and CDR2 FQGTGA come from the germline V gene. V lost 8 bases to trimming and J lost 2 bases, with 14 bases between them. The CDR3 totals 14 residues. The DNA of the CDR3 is TGTGCCAGCTCCCCCGGGTCTCACACAGATACGCAGTATTTT. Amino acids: CASSPGSHTDTQYF.

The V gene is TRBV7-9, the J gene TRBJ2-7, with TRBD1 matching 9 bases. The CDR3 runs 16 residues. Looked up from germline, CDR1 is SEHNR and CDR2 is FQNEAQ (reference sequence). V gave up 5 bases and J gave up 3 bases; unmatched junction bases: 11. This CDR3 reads CASSPRLGDRDYEQYF. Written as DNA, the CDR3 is TGTGCCAGCAGCCCCCGGTTGGGGGACAGGGACTACGAGCAGTACTTC.

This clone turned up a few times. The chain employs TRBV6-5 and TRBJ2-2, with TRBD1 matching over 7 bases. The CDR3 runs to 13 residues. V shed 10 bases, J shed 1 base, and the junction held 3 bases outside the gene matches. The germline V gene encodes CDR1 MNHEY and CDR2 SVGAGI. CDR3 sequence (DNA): TGTGCCATCCGACAGGGGAACACCGGGGAGCTGTTTTTT. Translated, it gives CAIRQGNTGELFF.

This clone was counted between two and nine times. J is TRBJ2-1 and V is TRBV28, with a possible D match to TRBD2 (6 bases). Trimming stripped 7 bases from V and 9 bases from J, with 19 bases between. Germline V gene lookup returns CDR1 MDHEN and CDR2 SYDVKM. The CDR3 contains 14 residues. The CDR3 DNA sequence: TGTGCCAGCACCAATAGGCGGGGATATGCTGAGCAGTTCTTC. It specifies CASTNRRGYAEQFF.

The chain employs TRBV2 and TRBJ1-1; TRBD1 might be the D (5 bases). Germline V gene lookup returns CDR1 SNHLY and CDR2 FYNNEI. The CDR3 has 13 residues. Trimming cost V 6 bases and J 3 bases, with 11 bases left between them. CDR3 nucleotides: TGTGCCAGCAGGAAGGGGTGGGACACTGAAGCTTTCTTT. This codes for CASRKGWDTEAFF.

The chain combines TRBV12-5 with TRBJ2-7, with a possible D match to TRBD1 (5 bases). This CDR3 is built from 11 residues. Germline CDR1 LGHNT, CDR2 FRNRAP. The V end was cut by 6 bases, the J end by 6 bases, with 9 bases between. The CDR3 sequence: CASGGHVEQYF. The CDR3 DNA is TGTGCTAGTGGCGGACACGTCGAGCAGTACTTC.

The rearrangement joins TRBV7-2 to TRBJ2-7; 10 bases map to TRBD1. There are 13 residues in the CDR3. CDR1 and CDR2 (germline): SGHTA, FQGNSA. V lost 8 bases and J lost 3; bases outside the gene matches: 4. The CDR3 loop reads CASARDRGYEQYF. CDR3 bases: TGTGCCAGCGCCCGGGACAGGGGCTACGAGCAGTACTTC.

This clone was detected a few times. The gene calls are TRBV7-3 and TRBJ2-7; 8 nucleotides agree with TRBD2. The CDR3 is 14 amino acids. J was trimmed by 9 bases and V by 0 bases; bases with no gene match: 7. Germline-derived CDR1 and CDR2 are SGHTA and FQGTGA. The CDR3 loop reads CASSLTVAGPAQYF. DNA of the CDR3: TGTGCCAGCAGCTTAACGGTAGCGGGGCCCGCGCAGTACTTC.

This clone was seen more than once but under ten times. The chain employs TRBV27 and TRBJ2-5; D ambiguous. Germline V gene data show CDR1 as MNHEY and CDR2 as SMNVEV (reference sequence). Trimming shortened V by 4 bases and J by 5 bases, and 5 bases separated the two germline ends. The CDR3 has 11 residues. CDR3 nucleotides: TGTGCCAGCAGTTCGGGTGAGACCCAGTACTTC. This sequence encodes CASSSGETQYF.

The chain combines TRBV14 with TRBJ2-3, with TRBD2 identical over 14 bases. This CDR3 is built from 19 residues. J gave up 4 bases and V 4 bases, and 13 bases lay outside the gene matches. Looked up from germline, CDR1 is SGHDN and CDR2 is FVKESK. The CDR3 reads CASSLLGSGLAGAADTQYF. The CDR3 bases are TGTGCCAGCAGCCTCCTGGGGTCGGGACTAGCGGGAGCAGCAGATACGCAGTATTTT.

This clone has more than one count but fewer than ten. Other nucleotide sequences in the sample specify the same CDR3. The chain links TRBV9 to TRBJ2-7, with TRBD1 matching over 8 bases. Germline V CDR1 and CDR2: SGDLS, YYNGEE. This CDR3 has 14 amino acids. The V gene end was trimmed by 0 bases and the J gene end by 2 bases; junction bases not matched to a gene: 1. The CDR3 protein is CASSVGQGTYEQYF. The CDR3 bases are TGTGCCAGCAGCGTAGGACAGGGGACCTACGAGCAGTACTTC.